This is a list of T cell receptor beta chains from one sample in a study of OX40 agonist ivuxolimab in advanced cancers. This table comes from immunoSEQ multiplex PCR, and its TCRdb copy is limited to in-frame clones, with some not included. The repertoire includes about 46,000 clones, over 75% of them detected once, and 10% to 15% sits in the top ten. Sequencing used CD4+ or CD8+ T cells sorted from blood, obtained in a trial of the OX40 agonist ivuxolimab. Receptor source: an adult with an advanced solid tumor such as melanoma, head and neck, liver or kidney cancer. CDR3s include the opening cysteine and the closing phenylalanine or tryptophan. Each record gives: J gene, V gene, D gene, clone size, CDR3 DNA, CDR3 protein. D genes are given only for firm matches. Not all rows give a size; the values are once, few, many and, for expanded clones, a class.

>TRBJ1-2|TRBV4-1|.|.
TGCGCCAGCACCGACGTGACTACTGCTAACTATGGCTACACCTTC
CASTDVTTANYGYTF
>TRBJ2-1|TRBV7-6|TRBD2|.
TGTGCCAGCAGCTTAGGTACTAGCGGGAACGCCTACAATGAGCAGTTCTTC
CASSLGTSGNAYNEQFF
>TRBJ2-7|TRBV6-5|TRBD2|.
TGTGCCAGCAGTGTACGGGGGGGCATCGACGAGCAGTACTTC
CASSVRGGIDEQYF
>TRBJ2-2|TRBV4-3|TRBD2|.
TGCGCCAGCAGCCACCAGCGGGAGGGCAACACCGGGGAGCTGTTTTTT
CASSHQREGNTGELFF
>TRBJ2-3|TRBV15|.|.
TGTGCCACCAGTCATAGGTTGGGAGTGGCGGCAGATACGCAGTATTTT
CATSHRLGVAADTQYF
>TRBJ1-5|TRBV6-6|TRBD1|.
TGTGCCAGCAGTTACGACAGGGGTCCTTGGCCCCAGCATTTT
CASSYDRGPWPQHF
>TRBJ2-1|TRBV7-6|.|.
TGTGCCAGCAGCTTAGGGGCCCATATTATGTCCCCTCCAAATGAGCAGTTCTTC
CASSLGAHIMSPPNEQFF
>TRBJ2-7|TRBV27|TRBD1|.
TGTGCCAGCAGTTTGCGACAGGGGTTCTACGAGCAGTACTTC
CASSLRQGFYEQYF
>TRBJ1-1|TRBV14|.|.
TGTGCCAGCAGCCAAGAATTCAATGGGCTGGGGACTGAAGCTTTCTTT
CASSQEFNGLGTEAFF
>TRBJ2-2|TRBV6-1|.|.
TGTGCCAGCATGGTAACCACTCTATCCGGGGAGCTGTTTTTT
CASMVTTLSGELFF
>TRBJ2-7|TRBV28|.|.
TGTGCCAGCAACCCCCCTTCGGGCAGCTCCTACGAGCAGTACTTC
CASNPPSGSSYEQYF
>TRBJ2-3|TRBV4-1|TRBD2|.
TGCGCCAGCAGCCAAGCGACGGGGGGGACAGATACGCAGTATTTT
CASSQATGGTDTQYF
>TRBJ2-5|TRBV7-8|.|.
TGTGCCAGCAGCTTAGTGGCACGGGACGGCCAAGAGACCCAGTACTTC
CASSLVARDGQETQYF
>TRBJ2-1|TRBV4-3|.|once
TGCGCCAGCAGCCAAGAAGGTGTGTTAGCGGACAATGAGCAGTTCTTC
CASSQEGVLADNEQFF
>TRBJ2-5|TRBV13|TRBD2|.
TGTGCCAGCAGCGGGACTAGCGGGGGGGCCTTAGAGACCCAGTACTTC
CASSGTSGGALETQYF
>TRBJ2-3|TRBV27|.|.
TGTGCCAGCACCCCCGGGTCAGGGCCTACCACAGATACGCAGTATTTT
CASTPGSGPTTDTQYF
>TRBJ2-1|TRBV4-1|TRBD1|.
TGCGCCAGCAGCCAAGTAACAGGGGGCCCCGATGAGCAGTTCTTC
CASSQVTGGPDEQFF
>TRBJ2-1|TRBV4-3|TRBD2|.
TGCGCCAGCAGCCAAGGGACTAGCGGGCGGGATGAGCAGTTCTTC
CASSQGTSGRDEQFF
>TRBJ2-5|TRBV11-3|TRBD2|.
TGTGCCTCGACGGTGGGACTAGCGTTTTTGGAGACCCAGTACTTC
CASTVGLAFLETQYF
>TRBJ2-3|TRBV11-2|TRBD2|.
TGTGCCAGCAGCGCCGTATCCGGACTAGCGGGAGAATTGGATACGCAGTATTTT
CASSAVSGLAGELDTQYF
>TRBJ1-2|TRBV6-6|TRBD1|.
TGTGCCAGCAGTCTCGACAGGGAGGATGGCTACACCTTC
CASSLDREDGYTF
>TRBJ2-3|TRBV4-2|.|.
TGTGCCAGCAGCCATGGGGAGTCGACAGATACGCAGTATTTT
CASSHGESTDTQYF
>TRBJ1-1|TRBV19|TRBD1|.
TGTGCCAGTAGTTTGGACAGGGAAGACACTGAAGCTTTCTTT
CASSLDREDTEAFF
>TRBJ2-1|TRBV2|.|.
TGTGCCAGCAGTGACGTGGAAGACCCTGAGCAGTTCTTC
CASSDVEDPEQFF
>TRBJ2-1|TRBV11-2|.|.
TGTGCCAGCAGCTTAGGGGCTGTGGATGAGCAGTTCTTC
CASSLGAVDEQFF
>TRBJ2-2|TRBV7-9|.|.
TGTGCCAGCGGACCACCGAACACCGGGGAGCTGTTTTTT
CASGPPNTGELFF
>TRBJ1-6|TRBV4-3|.|.
TGCGCCAGCAGCCAGCAGGGCGCCGGGAATTCACCCCTCCACTTT
CASSQQGAGNSPLHF
>TRBJ1-1|TRBV13|.|.
TGTGCCAGCAGTTTTCACGGGGGTATGAACACTGAAGCTTTCTTT
CASSFHGGMNTEAFF
>TRBJ2-1|TRBV28|.|once
TGTGCCAGCACCTTGGTTGCGGGAATTGGGGATGAGCAGTTCTTC
CASTLVAGIGDEQFF
>TRBJ2-7|TRBV4-1|TRBD1|.
TGCGCCAGCAGCCAAGAGGACAGGGAGTCATACGAGCAGTACTTC
CASSQEDRESYEQYF
>TRBJ2-7|TRBV28|.|few
TGTGCCAGCAGTTTACCGGGTGCCTACGAGCAGTACTTC
CASSLPGAYEQYF
>TRBJ1-5|TRBV28|.|.
TGTGCCAGCAGTTTATACAGGGAGCTACGGCAGCCCCAGCATTTT
CASSLYRELRQPQHF
>TRBJ2-1|TRBV29-1|.|few
TGCAGCGTTGAACTCGCAGATTCCTACAATGAGCAGTTCTTC
CSVELADSYNEQFF
>TRBJ2-5|TRBV4-1|TRBD1|few
TGCGCCAGCAGCTCCGGGACAGTCATCGGGGAGACCCAGTACTTC
CASSSGTVIGETQYF
>TRBJ2-2|TRBV6-1|.|.
TGTGCCAGCGTTGAAAGTGGGGACACCGGGGAGCTGTTTTTT
CASVESGDTGELFF
>TRBJ2-6|TRBV28|TRBD1|.
TGTGCCAGCAGACCCGGGGACAGGGGGCTCGGGGCCAACGTCCTGACTTTC
CASRPGDRGLGANVLTF
>TRBJ1-4|TRBV28|.|few
TGTGCCAGCAGCGGGGCCGAGAGAGGTGAAAAACTGTTTTTT
CASSGAERGEKLFF
>TRBJ2-7|TRBV27|TRBD1|.
TGTGCCAGCAGTGTACTACCGACAGGGCCCGAGCAGTACTTC
CASSVLPTGPEQYF
>TRBJ2-1|TRBV7-9|.|.
TGTGCCAGCAGCTTAAATGGGGCTAATGAGCAGTTCTTC
CASSLNGANEQFF
>TRBJ2-5|TRBV4-1|TRBD1|.
TGCGCCAGCAGCCAAGTACAGGGGGTCCAAGAGACCCAGTACTTC
CASSQVQGVQETQYF
>TRBJ2-3|TRBV28|.|.
TGTGCCAGCAGTCAAAATGAGGGAGTTCCCAGCACAGATACGCAGTATTTT
CASSQNEGVPSTDTQYF
>TRBJ2-1|TRBV4-1|.|.
TGCGCCAGCAGCCAACGGCTTGACCGTTACAATGAGCAGTTCTTC
CASSQRLDRYNEQFF
>TRBJ2-7|TRBV28|TRBD1|once
TGTGCCAGCAGCTCCTTTTGGATGACAGGGACCTACGAGCAGTACTTC
CASSSFWMTGTYEQYF
>TRBJ2-3|TRBV4-1|.|.
TGCGCCAGCAGCCAAGAGCCGGGGGGCGGGACAGATACGCAGTATTTT
CASSQEPGGGTDTQYF
>TRBJ2-1|TRBV28|.|.
TGTGCCAGCAGTTTTTATGTGGGCTATAGTAATGAGCAGTTCTTC
CASSFYVGYSNEQFF
>TRBJ1-4|TRBV5-1|.|.
TGCGCCAGCAGCCCTCAGGAGGGGACGGGTGTTGGAAAACTGTTTTTT
CASSPQEGTGVGKLFF
>TRBJ2-3|TRBV6-6|TRBD2|.
TGTGCCAGCAGTTACTCTAGCGGGGTCACAGATACGCAGTATTTT
CASSYSSGVTDTQYF
>TRBJ1-4|TRBV5-4|.|.
TGTGCCAGCAGCTCGGAGGGGGGGACTAATGAAAAACTGTTTTTT
CASSSEGGTNEKLFF
>TRBJ2-1|TRBV29-1|.|once
TGCAGCGTTGAAGATTGGGCAGGAGAGCAGTTCTTC
CSVEDWAGEQFF
>TRBJ2-7|TRBV19|.|once
TGTGCCAGTAGTACCAGCTCGGGGTCCCACTACGAGCAGTACTTC
CASSTSSGSHYEQYF
>TRBJ2-3|TRBV5-1|TRBD2|.
TGCGCCAGCAGCTGGGGACTAGCGGGGGGAGATACGCAGTATTTT
CASSWGLAGGDTQYF
>TRBJ1-1|TRBV4-2|.|.
TGTGCCAGCAGCTTTAATTCGTTAGAAGCTTTCTTT
CASSFNSLEAFF
>TRBJ2-1|TRBV7-3|.|.
TGTGCCAGCAGCTTAGCCCCGTTCAATGAGCAGTTCTTC
CASSLAPFNEQFF
>TRBJ2-1|TRBV9|.|once
TGTGCCAGCAGCGTAGGTGGGTTTAGCTCCTACAATGAGCAGTTCTTC
CASSVGGFSSYNEQFF